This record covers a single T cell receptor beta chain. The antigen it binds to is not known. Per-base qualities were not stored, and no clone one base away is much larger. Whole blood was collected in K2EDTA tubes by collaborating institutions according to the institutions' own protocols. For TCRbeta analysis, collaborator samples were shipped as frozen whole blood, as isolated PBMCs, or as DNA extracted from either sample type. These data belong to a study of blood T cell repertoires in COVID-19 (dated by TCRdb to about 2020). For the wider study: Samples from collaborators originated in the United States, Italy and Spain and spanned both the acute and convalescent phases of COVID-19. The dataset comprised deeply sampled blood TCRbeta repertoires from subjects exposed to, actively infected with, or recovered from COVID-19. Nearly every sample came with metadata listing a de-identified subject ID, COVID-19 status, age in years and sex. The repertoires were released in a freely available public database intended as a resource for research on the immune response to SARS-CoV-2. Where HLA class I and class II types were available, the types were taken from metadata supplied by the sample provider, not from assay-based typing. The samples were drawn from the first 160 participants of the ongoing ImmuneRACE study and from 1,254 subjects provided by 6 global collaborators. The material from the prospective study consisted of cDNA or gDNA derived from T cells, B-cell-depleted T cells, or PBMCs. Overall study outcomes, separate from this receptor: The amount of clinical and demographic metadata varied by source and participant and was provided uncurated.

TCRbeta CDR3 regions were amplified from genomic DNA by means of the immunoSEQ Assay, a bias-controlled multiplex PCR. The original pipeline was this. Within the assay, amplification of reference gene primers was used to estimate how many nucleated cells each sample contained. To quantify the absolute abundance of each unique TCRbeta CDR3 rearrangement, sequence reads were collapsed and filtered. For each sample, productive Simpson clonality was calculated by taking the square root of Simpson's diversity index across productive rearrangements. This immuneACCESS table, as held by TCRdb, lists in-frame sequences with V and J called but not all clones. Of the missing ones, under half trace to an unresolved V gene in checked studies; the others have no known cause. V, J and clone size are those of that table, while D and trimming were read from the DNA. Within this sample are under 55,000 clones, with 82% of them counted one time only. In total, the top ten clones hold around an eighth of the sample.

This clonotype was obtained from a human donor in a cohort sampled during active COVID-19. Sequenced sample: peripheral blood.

CDR3 sequence: CACAGEGAIDTQYF. The DNA sequence is TGTGCCTGTGCGGGTGAGGGGGCTATCGATACGCAGTATTTT. Recombination connected TRBV28 to TRBJ2-3; TRBD1 lines up with 7 middle nucleotides. The CDR3 covers 14 residues, taking in both the cysteine and the phenylalanine. Left in the record is the CDR3 DNA by itself, 42 bases read in frame from the first base. The germline V gene specifies MDHEN as CDR1 and SYDVKM as CDR2. V is cut back by 11 bases and J by 6 bases, with 14 bases in the junction unmatched.